This entry lists 24 T cell receptor beta chains sequenced from one sample in a study of beta chain features in type 1 diabetes. The study reverse transcribed the entire isolated RNA, so it sequenced expressed TCRB transcripts. Clones were read by immunoSEQ multiplex PCR, and TCRdb kept only the in-frame ones, dropping some. The table records around 300,000 clones, about 8% of them present only once. The specimen was central memory CD4+ T cells from blood. The receptors were gathered from a woman between 18 and 29 years old in good health.

V is TRBV2 and J is TRBJ2-3; a weak D match, TRBD2 (6 bases). V was pared by 10 bases and J by 0 bases, with 17 bases between. Germline V gene sequence: CDR1 SNHLY, CDR2 FYNNEI. The CDR3 consists of 15 residues. CDR3 nucleotides: TGTGCCATCCTTCACGGGGGTTCTAGCACAGATACGCAGTATTTT. Amino acids: CAILHGGSSTDTQYF.

The chain employs TRBV7-9 and TRBJ2-6; 8 bases map to TRBD1. Trimming removed 5 bases from V and 3 bases from J; junction bases left unmatched: 12. Germline V lookup: CDR1 SEHNR, CDR2 FQNEAQ (reference sequence). The CDR3 is 18 amino acids. CDR3: CASSLPRTGPLGANVLTF. The CDR3 bases are TGTGCCAGCAGCCTCCCCAGGACAGGGCCCCTTGGGGCCAACGTCCTGACTTTC.

The chain has TRBV2 and TRBJ1-5; possibly TRBD1 for D (5 bases). The V end lost 7 bases, the J end lost 0 bases, and 10 bases lay between the germline ends. This CDR3 contains 14 residues. Germline V gene sequence: CDR1 SNHLY, CDR2 FYNNEI. The CDR3 sequence is CASNGGYSNQPQHF. The DNA of the CDR3 is TGTGCCAGCAATGGGGGTTATAGCAATCAGCCCCAGCATTTT. Complete variable domain (other parts from reference TRBV2 and TRBJ1-5): EPEVTQTPSHQVTQMGQEVILRCVPISNHLYFYWYRQILGQKVEFLVSFYNNEISEKSEIFDDQFSVERPDGSNFTLKIRSTKLEDSAMYFCASNGGYSNQPQHFGDGTRLSIL.

This clone was detected only a few times. This chain uses TRBV13 with TRBJ2-1; 11 bases are a match to TRBD1. Germline CDR1 and CDR2: PRHDT and FYEKMQ (reference sequence). The CDR3 is 20 amino acids. V lost 5 bases to trimming and J lost 7 bases; unmatched junction nucleotides: 22. CDR3 bases: TGTGCCAGCAGCCTCTTCCAGTCAAGATCGGACAGGGGGCAGTTGAATGAGCAGTTCTTC. This translates into CASSLFQSRSDRGQLNEQFF.

The chain joins TRBV5-1 to TRBJ2-5; 8 bases align to TRBD2. The length of the CDR3 is 14 residues. V trimming: 2 bases; J trimming: 5 bases; junction bases outside the gene matches: 5. Per the germline V gene, CDR1 is SGHRS and CDR2 is YFSETQ. CDR3 sequence (DNA): TGCGCCAGCAGCTTAGCGGGGGTTGTGGAGACCCAGTACTTC. Amino acid sequence: CASSLAGVVETQYF.

The chain employs TRBV19 and TRBJ1-2, with D unresolved. Germline CDR1 and CDR2: LNHDA and SQIVND (reference sequence). The CDR3 is 13 residues long. V lost 3 bases and J 4 bases, leaving 9 bases between the germline ends. For the CDR3, the DNA is TGTGCCAGTAGTATCTTTACGGGCTATGGCTACACCTTC. Translation: CASSIFTGYGYTF.

This clone was seen only a few times. The chain recombines TRBV18 with TRBJ2-1; 10 nucleotides agree with TRBD1. After removal of 0 bases from V and 4 bases from J, the junction contained 3 bases not matched to a gene. Per the germline V gene, CDR1 is KGHSH and CDR2 is LQKENI. The CDR3 covers 16 residues. CDR3 nucleotide sequence: TGTGCCAGCTCACCACCTGACAGGGGGCTTTACAATGAGCAGTTCTTC. Its protein product is CASSPPDRGLYNEQFF. Full variable domain (remainder filled in from reference TRBV18 and TRBJ2-1): NAGVMQNPRHLVRRRGQEARLRCSPMKGHSHVYWYRQLPEEGLKFMVYLQKENIIDESGMPKERFSAEFPKEGPSILRIQQVVRGDSAAYFCASSPPDRGLYNEQFFGPGTRLTVL.

DNA for the CDR3: TGTGCCAGCATCACCCCCGAAGAGGGAGGGCTCCAAAACATTCAGTACTTC. Translated: CASITPEEGGLQNIQYF. V is TRBV7-8 and J is TRBJ2-4; TRBD2 matches at 7 bases. Germline loops: CDR1 SGHVS, CDR2 FQNEAQ. J lost 5 bases, V lost 7 bases, and 17 bases had no gene match. The CDR3 is 17 residues long.

The chain combines TRBV6-5 with TRBJ2-4; D possibly corresponds to TRBD2 (5 bases). V dropped 5 bases and J dropped 3 bases, with 14 bases sitting between them. The CDR3 totals 15 residues. CDR1 is MNHEY and CDR2 is SVGAGI in the germline V gene. CDR3 loop: CASSAGGSLKNIQYF. The CDR3 DNA reads TGTGCCAGCAGTGCCGGTGGGAGCCTCAAAAACATTCAGTACTTC.

In its sample, this clone was seen a few times. V gene TRBV30 combines with J gene TRBJ2-2, with a tentative D call TRBD1 (6 bases). The CDR3 spans 14 residues. The germline V gene has CDR1 GTSNPN and CDR2 SVGIG (reference sequence). The ends were cut back, 2 bases at V and 5 bases at J, with 12 bases in the middle. The CDR3 region has the DNA TGTGCCTGGAGTTTACAGGGACGGACCGGGGAGCTGTTTTTT. Residues: CAWSLQGRTGELFF.

As to this clone: The sample has other DNA sequences that encode this CDR3 too. This chain joins TRBV4-2 and TRBJ2-2; D might be TRBD1 or TRBD2, each matching 5 bases. Germline loops: CDR1 LGHNA, CDR2 YNFKEQ. Trimming removed 1 base at V and 3 bases at J, with 9 bases between. The length of the CDR3 is 15 residues. The CDR3 sequence: CASSQAGRHTGELFF. In nucleotides, the CDR3 is TGTGCCAGCAGCCAAGCGGGACGCCACACCGGGGAGCTGTTTTTT.

This clone came up a few times. The genes are TRBV18 and TRBJ1-2; TRBD1 aligns across 7 bases. The ends lost 2 bases at V and 3 bases at J; junction bases unmatched: 3. Germline CDR1 reads KGHSH; CDR2 reads LQKENI. The length of the CDR3 is 14 residues. This CDR3 is CASSPGTDHYGYTF. The CDR3 bases are TGTGCCAGCTCACCAGGGACAGACCACTATGGCTACACCTTC. The entire variable domain, with the rest obtained from reference TRBV18 and TRBJ1-2, is as follows: NAGVMQNPRHLVRRRGQEARLRCSPMKGHSHVYWYRQLPEEGLKFMVYLQKENIIDESGMPKERFSAEFPKEGPSILRIQQVVRGDSAAYFCASSPGTDHYGYTFGSGTRLTVV.

This clone was counted many times. This chain connects TRBV5-1 to TRBJ2-6, with 7 bases fitting TRBD1. Per the germline V gene, CDR1 is SGHRS and CDR2 is YFSETQ. This CDR3 has 18 amino acids. V shed 3 bases and J 2 bases; nucleotides not matched to a gene: 11. As DNA, the CDR3 is TGCGCCAGCAGCTCCGGTCCTTTAACAGGGGCTGGGGCCAACGTCCTGACTTTC. Its protein product is CASSSGPLTGAGANVLTF.

The CDR3 loop reads CASSRGALGGYTF. CDR3 nucleotide sequence: TGTGCCAGCAGCCGAGGGGCCTTAGGAGGCTACACCTTC. The rearrangement joins TRBV4-2 to TRBJ1-2; tentative D call: TRBD1 (5 bases). V was shortened by 4 bases and J by 8 bases, with 14 bases between the two germline ends. Germline-derived CDR1 and CDR2 are LGHNA and YNFKEQ. The CDR3 is made up of 13 amino acids.

This clone was seen ten or more times. This rearrangement joins TRBV6-1 to TRBJ2-1; possible D gene TRBD2, 5 bases. V was cut by 0 bases and J by 2 bases, with 8 bases left in between. The CDR3 contains 15 residues. In germline, CDR1 is MNHNS, CDR2 SASEGT. For the CDR3, the DNA is TGTGCCAGCAGTGAAGCAGGGCGGGCCTACAATGAGCAGTTCTTC. It translates to CASSEAGRAYNEQFF.

The table lists this clone with a few counts. The chain combines TRBV7-2 with TRBJ1-1; 7 nucleotides agree with TRBD1. The CDR3 extends over 13 amino acids. CDR1 SGHTA and CDR2 FQGNSA come from the germline V gene. V lost 1 base, J lost 9 bases, and 5 bases stayed unmatched. The CDR3 sequence is CASSLGPTGKAFF. In DNA, the CDR3 is TGTGCCAGCAGCTTAGGGCCGACAGGGAAAGCTTTCTTT. Drawing the rest from reference TRBV7-2 and TRBJ1-1, the complete variable domain is GAGVSQSPSNKVTEKGKDVELRCDPISGHTALYWYRQSLGQGLEFLIYFQGNSAPDKSGLPSDRFSAERTGGSVSTLTIQRTQQEDSAVYLCASSLGPTGKAFFGQGTRLTVV.

The chain uses TRBV2 and TRBJ2-7; tentatively, D is TRBD2 (5 bases). Germline V gives CDR1 SNHLY, CDR2 FYNNEI. V lost 11 bases and J 3 bases, leaving 14 bases between the germline ends. This CDR3 contains 12 residues. The CDR3 region is CAGNTGYYEQYF. The CDR3 nucleotides read TGTGCCGGGAACACGGGATACTACGAGCAGTACTTC.

The V gene is TRBV6-5, the J gene TRBJ2-1; TRBD2 matches 8 bases. V shed 5 bases and J 15 bases; nucleotides not matched to a gene: 12. CDR1 MNHEY and CDR2 SVGAGI come from the germline V gene. CDR3 length: 13 residues. This chain's CDR3 is CASSPALAGLRFF. CDR3 bases: TGTGCCAGCAGTCCCGCCCTAGCGGGCCTCCGGTTCTTC.

This chain joins TRBV13 and TRBJ2-1; D gene unclear. The CDR3 consists of 14 residues. Per germline, CDR1 PRHDT and CDR2 FYEKMQ (reference sequence). The V end was cut by 0 bases, the J end by 5 bases, with 8 bases between. CDR3: CASSLGGKDNEQFF. Written as DNA, the CDR3 is TGTGCCAGCAGCTTAGGAGGGAAGGACAATGAGCAGTTCTTC.

The rearrangement links TRBV7-9 to TRBJ2-1, with 8 bases lining up with TRBD1. J lost 4 bases, V lost 4 bases, and 6 bases had no gene match. Germline V lookup: CDR1 SEHNR, CDR2 FQNEAQ (reference sequence). This CDR3 contains 15 residues. CDR3 region: CASSSTGAKYNEQFF. The CDR3 DNA reads TGTGCCAGCAGCTCGACAGGGGCTAAATACAATGAGCAGTTCTTC.

This clone was counted at least ten times. The identical CDR3 is also encoded by other nucleotide sequences in the sample. The chain employs TRBV4-3 and TRBJ2-5; no definite D call. Germline V gives CDR1 LGHNA, CDR2 YSLEER. The length of the CDR3 is 13 residues. The ends were cut back, 0 bases at V and 2 bases at J, with 4 bases in the middle. The CDR3: CASSQDFQETQYF. Here the CDR3 DNA reads TGCGCCAGCAGCCAAGACTTTCAAGAGACCCAGTACTTC.

This clone was seen at least ten times. The chain has TRBV28 and TRBJ2-4; D is uncertain. The CDR3 extends over 12 amino acids. Germline CDR1 reads MDHEN; CDR2 reads SYDVKM. Trimming shortened V by 2 bases and J by 1 base, and 0 bases separated the two germline ends. CDR3 nucleotide sequence: TGTGCCAGCAGTTTAGCCAAAAACATTCAGTACTTC. Translated: CASSLAKNIQYF.

As for this clone: Germline and junction disagree at one end, which may indicate a read error. The chain links TRBV5-4 to TRBJ2-1; 10 bases are shared with TRBD2. The CDR3 covers 13 residues. Germline lookup yields CDR1 SGHNT and CDR2 YYREEE (reference sequence). In DNA, the CDR3 is TGTGCCACCAGCGGGGGGGCCATCAATGAGCAGTTCTTC. Translation gives CATSGGAINEQFF.

The chain employs TRBV28 and TRBJ1-2; D is perhaps TRBD1 (6 bases). The CDR3 has 14 amino acids. Germline V gene sequence: CDR1 MDHEN, CDR2 SYDVKM. Trimming pared 4 bases from V and 7 bases from J, leaving 16 bases between. CDR3 sequence reads: CASSSPGAGGGYTF. DNA of the CDR3: TGTGCCAGCAGTTCTCCAGGGGCAGGAGGTGGCTACACCTTC.